One T cell receptor beta chain is described in this entry. This sample was taken from a study of T cell responses to AZD1222 COVID-19 vaccine. The V end lost 6 bases, the J end lost 12 bases, and 18 bases lay between the germline ends. The CDR3 spans 13 residues. Per germline, CDR1 MNHEY and CDR2 SMNVEV (reference sequence). Sequencing used immunoSEQ multiplex PCR; TCRdb keeps in-frame clones, though not all of them. The repertoire holds more than 85,000 clones, with nearly 90% as singletons. The V call is TRBV27, the J call TRBJ2-1; unclear D gene. Material: peripheral blood, obtained on day 0 of AZD1222 vaccination. The receptor was isolated from an adult in good health. In DNA, the CDR3 is TGTGCCAGCAGCCACACCCAGCCGGTCGTGCAGTTCTTC. Translating it yields CASSHTQPVVQFF.